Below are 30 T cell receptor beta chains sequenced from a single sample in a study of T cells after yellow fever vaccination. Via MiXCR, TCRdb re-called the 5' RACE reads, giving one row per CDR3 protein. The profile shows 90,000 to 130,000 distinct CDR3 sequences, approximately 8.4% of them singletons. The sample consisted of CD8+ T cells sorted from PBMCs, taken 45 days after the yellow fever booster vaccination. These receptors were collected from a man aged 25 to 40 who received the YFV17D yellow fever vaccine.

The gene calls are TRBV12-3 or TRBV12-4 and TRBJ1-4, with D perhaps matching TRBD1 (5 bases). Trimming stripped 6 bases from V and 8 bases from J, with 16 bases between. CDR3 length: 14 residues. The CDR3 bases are TGTGCCAGCAGGGTATGGGGGACTCGAGAAAAACTGTTTTTT. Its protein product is CASRVWGTREKLFF.

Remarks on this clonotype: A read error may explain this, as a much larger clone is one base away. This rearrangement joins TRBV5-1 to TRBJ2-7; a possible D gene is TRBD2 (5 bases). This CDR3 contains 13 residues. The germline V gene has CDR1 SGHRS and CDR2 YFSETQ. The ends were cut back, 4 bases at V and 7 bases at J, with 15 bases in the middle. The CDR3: CASSVDSRREQYF. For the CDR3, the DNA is TGCGCCAGCAGCGTGGACTCCAGAAGGGAGCAGTACTTC.

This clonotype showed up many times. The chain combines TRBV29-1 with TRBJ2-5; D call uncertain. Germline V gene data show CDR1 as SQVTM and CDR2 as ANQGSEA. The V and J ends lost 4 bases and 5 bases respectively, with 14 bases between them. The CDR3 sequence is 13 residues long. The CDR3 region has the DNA TGCAGCGTTGGTTTAGGGTTAGGTGAGACCCAGTACTTC. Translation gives CSVGLGLGETQYF. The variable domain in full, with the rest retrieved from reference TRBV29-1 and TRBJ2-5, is SAVISQKPSRDICQRGTSLTIQCQVDSQVTMMFWYRQQPGQSLTLIATANQGSEATYESGFVIDKFPISRPNLTFSTLTVSNMSPEDSSIYLCSVGLGLGETQYFGPGTRLLVL.

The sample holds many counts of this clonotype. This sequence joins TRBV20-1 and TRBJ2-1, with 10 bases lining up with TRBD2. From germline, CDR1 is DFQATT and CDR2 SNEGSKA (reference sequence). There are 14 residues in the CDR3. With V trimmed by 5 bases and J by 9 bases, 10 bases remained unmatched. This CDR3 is CSAVSGRARSEQFF. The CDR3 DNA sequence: TGCAGTGCTGTAAGCGGGAGGGCCAGGTCTGAGCAGTTCTTC.

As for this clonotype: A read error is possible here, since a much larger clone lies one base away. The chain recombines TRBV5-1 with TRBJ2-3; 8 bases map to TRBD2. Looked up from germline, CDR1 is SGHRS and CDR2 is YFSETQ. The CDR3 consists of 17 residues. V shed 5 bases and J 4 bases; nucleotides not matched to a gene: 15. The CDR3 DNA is TGCGCCAGCAGAGGCCTCTTCAGACTAGCGACTCCAGATACGCAGTATTTT. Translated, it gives CASRGLFRLATPDTQYF.

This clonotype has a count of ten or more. The CDR3 spells CASSSPPGEPDNEQFF. CDR3 in DNA: TGTGCCAGCAGTTCCCCCCCTGGGGAGCCCGACAATGAGCAGTTCTTC. The J gene is TRBJ2-1, the V gene TRBV6-5; D possibly corresponds to TRBD2 (5 bases). V lost 4 bases and J lost 5, with 18 bases in between. The germline V gene encodes CDR1 MNHEY and CDR2 SVGAGI. The CDR3 length is 16 residues.

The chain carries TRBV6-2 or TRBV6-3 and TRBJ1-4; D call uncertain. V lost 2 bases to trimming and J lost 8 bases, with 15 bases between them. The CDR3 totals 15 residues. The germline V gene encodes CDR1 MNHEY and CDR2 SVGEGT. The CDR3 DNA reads TGTGCCAGCAGTTACAGCGCAGGAGGATACGAAAAACTGTTTTTT. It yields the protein CASSYSAGGYEKLFF.

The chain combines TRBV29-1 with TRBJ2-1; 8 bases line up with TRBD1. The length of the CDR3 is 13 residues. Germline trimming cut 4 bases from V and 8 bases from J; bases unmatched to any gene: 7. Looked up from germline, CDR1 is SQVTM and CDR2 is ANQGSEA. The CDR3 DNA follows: TGCAGCGTTGCCTGGACAGGGACCCATGAGCAGTTCTTC. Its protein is CSVAWTGTHEQFF.

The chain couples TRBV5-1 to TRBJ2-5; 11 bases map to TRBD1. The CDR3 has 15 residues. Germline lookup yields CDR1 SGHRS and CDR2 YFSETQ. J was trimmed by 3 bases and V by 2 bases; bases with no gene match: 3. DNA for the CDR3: TGCGCCAGCAGCTTTTGGGACAGGGGGGAAGAGACCCAGTACTTC. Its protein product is CASSFWDRGEETQYF.

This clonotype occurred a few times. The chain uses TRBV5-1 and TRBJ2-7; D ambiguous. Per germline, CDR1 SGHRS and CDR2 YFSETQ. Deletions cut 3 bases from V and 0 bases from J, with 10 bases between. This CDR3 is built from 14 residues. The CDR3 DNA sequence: TGCGCCAGCAGCTCTGCTGGGGTCTCCTACGAGCAGTACTTC. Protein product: CASSSAGVSYEQYF. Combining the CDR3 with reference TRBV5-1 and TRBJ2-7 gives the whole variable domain KAGVTQTPRYLIKTRGQQVTLSCSPISGHRSVSWYQQTPGQGLQFLFEYFSETQRNKGNFPGRFSGRQFSNSRSEMNVSTLELGDSALYLCASSSAGVSYEQYFGPGTRLTVT.

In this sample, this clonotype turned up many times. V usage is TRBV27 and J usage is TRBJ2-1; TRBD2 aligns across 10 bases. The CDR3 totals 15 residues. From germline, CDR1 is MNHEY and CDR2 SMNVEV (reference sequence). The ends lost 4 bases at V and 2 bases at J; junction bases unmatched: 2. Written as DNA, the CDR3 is TGTGCCAGCAGTTCCGGGACTAGCGCCTACAATGAGCAGTTCTTC. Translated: CASSSGTSAYNEQFF.

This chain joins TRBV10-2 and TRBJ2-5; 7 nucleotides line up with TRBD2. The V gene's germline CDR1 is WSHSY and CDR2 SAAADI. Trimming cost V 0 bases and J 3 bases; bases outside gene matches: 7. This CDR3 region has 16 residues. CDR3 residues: CASSESTLLAEETQYF. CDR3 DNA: TGCGCCAGCAGTGAGTCGACCCTCCTAGCGGAAGAGACCCAGTACTTC.

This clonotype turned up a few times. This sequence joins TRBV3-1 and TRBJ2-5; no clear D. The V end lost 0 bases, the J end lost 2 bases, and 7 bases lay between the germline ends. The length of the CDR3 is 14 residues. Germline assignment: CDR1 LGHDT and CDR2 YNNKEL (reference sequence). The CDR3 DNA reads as TGTGCCAGCAGCCAAGAGTCAGGACAAGAGACCCAGTACTTC. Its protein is CASSQESGQETQYF.

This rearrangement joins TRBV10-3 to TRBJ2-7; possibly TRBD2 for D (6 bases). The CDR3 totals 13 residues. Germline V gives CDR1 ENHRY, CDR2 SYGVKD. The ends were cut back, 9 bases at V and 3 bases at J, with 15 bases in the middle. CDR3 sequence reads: CAIGSGGFYEQYF. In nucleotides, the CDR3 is TGTGCCATAGGAAGTGGAGGGTTCTACGAGCAGTACTTC.

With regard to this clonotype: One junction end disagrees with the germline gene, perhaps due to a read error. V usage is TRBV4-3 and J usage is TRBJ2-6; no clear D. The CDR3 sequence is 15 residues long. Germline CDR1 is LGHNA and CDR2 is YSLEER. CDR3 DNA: TGCGACAGCAGTGACTCTTGGTCTGGGGCCAACGTCCTGACTTTC. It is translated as CDSSDSWSGANVLTF.

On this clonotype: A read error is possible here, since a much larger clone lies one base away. The CDR3 bases are TGTGCCAGCAGTAAACTGGGACAGGGGGCCTACGAGCAGAACTTC. Translation gives CASSKLGQGAYEQNF. The chain carries TRBV7-9 and TRBJ2-7; 12 bases are a match to TRBD1. The CDR3 is 15 residues long. CDR1 is SEHNR and CDR2 is FQNEAQ in the germline V gene (reference sequence).

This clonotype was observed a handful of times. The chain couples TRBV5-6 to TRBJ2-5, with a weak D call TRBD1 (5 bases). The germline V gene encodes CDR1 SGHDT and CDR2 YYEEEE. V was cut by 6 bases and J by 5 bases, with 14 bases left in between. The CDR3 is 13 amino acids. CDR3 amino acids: CASTTAGLETQYF. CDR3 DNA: TGTGCCAGCACGACCGCAGGGTTGGAGACCCAGTACTTC.

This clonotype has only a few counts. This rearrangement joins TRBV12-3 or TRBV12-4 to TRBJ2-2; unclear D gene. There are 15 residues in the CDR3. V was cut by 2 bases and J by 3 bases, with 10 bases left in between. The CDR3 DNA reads TGTGCCAGCAGTTTATCCCCTCGGGACACCGGGGAGCTGTTTTTT. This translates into CASSLSPRDTGELFF.

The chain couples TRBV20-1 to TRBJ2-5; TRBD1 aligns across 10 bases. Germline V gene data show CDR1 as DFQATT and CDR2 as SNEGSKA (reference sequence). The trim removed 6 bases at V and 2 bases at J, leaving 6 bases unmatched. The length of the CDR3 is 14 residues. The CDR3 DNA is TGCAGTGCCCGTGACAGGGGGCTTCAAGAGACCCAGTACTTC. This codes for CSARDRGLQETQYF.

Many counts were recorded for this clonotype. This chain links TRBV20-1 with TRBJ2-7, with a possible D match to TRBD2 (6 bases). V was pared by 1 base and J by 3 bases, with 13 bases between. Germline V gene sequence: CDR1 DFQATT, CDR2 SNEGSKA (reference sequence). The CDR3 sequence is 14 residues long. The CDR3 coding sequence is TGCAGTGCTAGAGGTGCCGGAGGGGTCTACGAGCAGTACTTC. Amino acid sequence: CSARGAGGVYEQYF.

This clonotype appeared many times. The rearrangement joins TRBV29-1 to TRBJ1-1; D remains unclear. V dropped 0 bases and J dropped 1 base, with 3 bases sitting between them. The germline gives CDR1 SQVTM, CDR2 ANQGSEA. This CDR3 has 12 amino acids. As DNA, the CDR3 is TGCAGCGTTGAAGAACAGAACACTGAAGCTTTCTTT. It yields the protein CSVEEQNTEAFF. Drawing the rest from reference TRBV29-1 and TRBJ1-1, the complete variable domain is SAVISQKPSRDICQRGTSLTIQCQVDSQVTMMFWYRQQPGQSLTLIATANQGSEATYESGFVIDKFPISRPNLTFSTLTVSNMSPEDSSIYLCSVEEQNTEAFFGQGTRLTVV.

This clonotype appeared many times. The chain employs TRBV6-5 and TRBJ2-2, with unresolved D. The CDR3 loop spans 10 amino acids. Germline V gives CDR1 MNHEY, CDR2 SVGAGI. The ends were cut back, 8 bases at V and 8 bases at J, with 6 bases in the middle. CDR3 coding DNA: TGTGCCAGCTGGTCAGGGGAGCTGTTTTTT. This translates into CASWSGELFF.

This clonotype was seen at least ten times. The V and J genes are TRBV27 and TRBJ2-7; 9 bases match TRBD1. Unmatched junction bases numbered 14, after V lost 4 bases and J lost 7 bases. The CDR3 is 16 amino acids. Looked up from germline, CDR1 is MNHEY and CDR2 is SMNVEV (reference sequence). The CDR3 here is CASSSQSGTGSSEQYF. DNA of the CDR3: TGTGCCAGCAGTTCCCAGTCCGGGACAGGGTCGAGTGAGCAGTACTTC.

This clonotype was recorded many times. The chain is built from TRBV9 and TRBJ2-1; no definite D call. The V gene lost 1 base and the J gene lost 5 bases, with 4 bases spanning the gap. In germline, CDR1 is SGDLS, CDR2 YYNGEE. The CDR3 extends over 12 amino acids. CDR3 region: CASSVKDNEQFF. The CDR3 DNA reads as TGTGCCAGCAGCGTAAAAGACAATGAGCAGTTCTTC.

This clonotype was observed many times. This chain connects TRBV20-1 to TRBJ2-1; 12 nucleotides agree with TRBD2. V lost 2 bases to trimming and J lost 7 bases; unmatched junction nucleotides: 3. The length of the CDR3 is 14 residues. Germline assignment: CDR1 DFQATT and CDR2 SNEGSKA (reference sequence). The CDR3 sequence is CSARTTSGSNEQFF. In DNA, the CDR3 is TGCAGTGCTAGAACGACTAGCGGGAGTAATGAGCAGTTCTTC.

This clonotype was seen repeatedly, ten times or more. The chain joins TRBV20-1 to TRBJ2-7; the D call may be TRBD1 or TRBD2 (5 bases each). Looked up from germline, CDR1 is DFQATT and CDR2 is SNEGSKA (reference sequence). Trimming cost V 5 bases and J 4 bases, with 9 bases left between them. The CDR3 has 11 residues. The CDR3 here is CSADGGYEQYF. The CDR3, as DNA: TGCAGTGCTGATGGGGGTTACGAGCAGTACTTC.

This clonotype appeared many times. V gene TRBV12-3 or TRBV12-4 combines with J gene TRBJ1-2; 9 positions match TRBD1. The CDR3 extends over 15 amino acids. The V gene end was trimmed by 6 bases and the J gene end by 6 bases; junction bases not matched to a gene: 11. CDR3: CASSLYRDRENGYTF. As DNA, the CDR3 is TGTGCCAGCAGCTTGTACCGGGACAGGGAGAATGGCTACACCTTC.

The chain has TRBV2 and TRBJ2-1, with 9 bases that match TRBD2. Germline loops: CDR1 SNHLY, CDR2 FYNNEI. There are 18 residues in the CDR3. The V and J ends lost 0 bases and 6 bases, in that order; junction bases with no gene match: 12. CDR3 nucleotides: TGTGCCAGCAGTGAAGCTGCCCCGGGACTAGCCGGACCCAATGAGCAGTTCTTC. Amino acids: CASSEAAPGLAGPNEQFF.

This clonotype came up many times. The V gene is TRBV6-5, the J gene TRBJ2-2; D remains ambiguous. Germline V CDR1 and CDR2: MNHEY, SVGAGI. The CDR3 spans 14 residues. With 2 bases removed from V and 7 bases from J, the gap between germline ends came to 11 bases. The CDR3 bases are TGTGCCAGCAGTTACGTCACAGATTTCGGGGAGCTGTTTTTT. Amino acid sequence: CASSYVTDFGELFF.

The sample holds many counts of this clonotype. CDR3 coding DNA: TGTGCCAGCGGAAAGACAGGGGTTCAAGAGACCCAGTACTTC. The encoded protein is CASGKTGVQETQYF. The V call is TRBV6-5, the J call TRBJ2-5, with 8 bases that match TRBD1. This CDR3 has 14 residues. In germline, CDR1 is MNHEY, CDR2 SVGAGI. The trim removed 8 bases at V and 2 bases at J, leaving 7 bases unmatched.